This passage covers 23 T cell receptor beta chains from one sample sequenced in a study of technical replicates of blood from a handful of donors (dated by TCRdb to about 2017). The receptor library was made with the immunoSEQ multiplex PCR assay. TCRdb took this table from immuneACCESS and kept in-frame rearrangements with V and J called. Such tables lack part of the clones; where checked against another copy, unresolved V genes explain under half of the gap, and the rest is unexplained. For this sample the table gives approximately 73,000 clones, of which around 95% were detected only once. Of the sample, 0.25% to 0.3% is held by the ten largest clones. Sequencing was done on a sample of T cells isolated from PBMCs. The receptors originated from a human donor in good health.

The V and J genes are TRBV4-1 and TRBJ1-5; TRBD1 aligns across 7 bases. V was clipped by 2 bases and J by 0 bases; unmatched bases: 4. This CDR3 is built from 16 residues. CDR1 is MGHRA, CDR2 YSYEKL, per germline. The CDR3 protein is CASSQQGVNSNQPQHF. Here the CDR3 DNA reads TGCGCCAGCAGCCAACAGGGGGTAAATAGCAATCAGCCCCAGCATTTT.

This sequence joins TRBV19 and TRBJ1-1; D possibly corresponds to TRBD1 (6 bases). V was clipped by 5 bases and J by 6 bases, with 16 bases between them. The CDR3 contains 14 residues. Germline V gives CDR1 LNHDA, CDR2 SQIVND (reference sequence). This CDR3 reads CASSLGASVAEAFF. DNA for the CDR3: TGTGCCAGTAGTCTGGGGGCGAGTGTCGCTGAAGCTTTCTTT. The full variable domain, completed using reference TRBV19 and TRBJ1-1, is DGGITQSPKYLFRKEGQNVTLSCEQNLNHDAMYWYRQDPGQGLRLIYYSQIVNDFQKGDIAEGYSVSREKKESFPLTVTSAQKNPTAFYLCASSLGASVAEAFFGQGTRLTVV.

J is TRBJ1-6 and V is TRBV30, with TRBD1 matching over 11 bases. The CDR3 is made up of 13 amino acids. The V segment lost 8 bases and the J segment 6 bases; nucleotides outside the gene matches: 3. The germline gives CDR1 GTSNPN, CDR2 SVGIG (reference sequence). Here the CDR3 reads CARDRGSNSPLHF. The CDR3 DNA follows: TGTGCCCGGGACAGGGGGAGTAATTCACCCCTCCACTTT.

V and J are TRBV4-2 and TRBJ2-7; D is unclear. Per germline, CDR1 LGHNA and CDR2 YNFKEQ. The CDR3 extends over 13 amino acids. The V end lost 1 base, the J end lost 5 bases, and 9 bases lay between the germline ends. The CDR3 DNA reads as TGTGCCAGCAGCCAAGGACTGAGAAACGAGCAGTACTTC. Its protein product is CASSQGLRNEQYF.

This clone appeared once. The V call is TRBV6-1, the J call TRBJ2-1, with D possibly TRBD2 on 6 matching bases. Trimming left V 5 bases short and J 5 bases short, with 10 bases between. Germline V lookup: CDR1 MNHNS, CDR2 SASEGT. The CDR3 contains 13 residues. In nucleotides, the CDR3 is TGTGCCAGCAGTCAATGGACTAACAATGAGCAGTTCTTC. Residues: CASSQWTNNEQFF.

The gene calls are TRBV27 and TRBJ1-5, with 8 bases lining up with TRBD1. Germline assignment: CDR1 MNHEY and CDR2 SMNVEV (reference sequence). The trim removed 0 bases at V and 9 bases at J, leaving 7 bases unmatched. This CDR3 comprises 15 residues. Here the CDR3 DNA reads TGTGCCAGCAGTTTATCCGGACAGGGCCTTGCGCCCCAGCATTTT. It translates to CASSLSGQGLAPQHF.

The genes are TRBV14 and TRBJ2-7, with D perhaps TRBD2 (7 bases). CDR3 length: 14 residues. Germline values: CDR1 SGHDN, CDR2 FVKESK. Trimming removed 5 bases at V and 2 bases at J, with 13 bases between. The CDR3 DNA follows: TGTGCCAGCAGCGCCCGAGGGGGGGCCTACGAGCAGTACTTC. Translating it yields CASSARGGAYEQYF.

The rearrangement links TRBV15 to TRBJ1-2; D call uncertain. Per germline, CDR1 LNHNV and CDR2 YYDKDF (reference sequence). This CDR3 comprises 14 residues. The germline V and J ends were trimmed by 1 base and 1 base, with 7 bases remaining between them. CDR3 sequence (DNA): TGTGCCACCAGCAGAGCTGGCAGTAACTATGGCTACACCTTC. It encodes CATSRAGSNYGYTF.

The V call is TRBV29-1, the J call TRBJ2-5; D unclear. The CDR3 is made up of 11 amino acids. V dropped 5 bases and J dropped 5 bases, with 9 bases sitting between them. Per the germline V gene, CDR1 is SQVTM and CDR2 is ANQGSEA. The CDR3 nucleotides read TGCAGCGTTCCCTATCCGGAGACCCAGTACTTC. Translating gives CSVPYPETQYF.

V is TRBV5-1 and J is TRBJ2-1; D remains ambiguous. The V end was cut by 1 base, the J end by 4 bases, with 6 bases between. The CDR3 length is 13 residues. Per the germline V gene, CDR1 is SGHRS and CDR2 is YFSETQ. The CDR3 DNA follows: TGCGCCAGCAGCTTGTACTCGTACAATGAGCAGTTCTTC. Translated: CASSLYSYNEQFF.

This clone was observed once. This chain links TRBV5-1 with TRBJ2-1, with D possibly TRBD2 on 7 matching bases. Germline values: CDR1 SGHRS, CDR2 YFSETQ. CDR3 length equals 15 residues. V dropped 6 bases and J dropped 2 bases, with 15 bases sitting between them. Here the CDR3 reads CASKLGGAAYNEQFF. DNA for the CDR3: TGCGCCAGCAAATTGGGGGGGGCCGCCTACAATGAGCAGTTCTTC.

CDR3 DNA sequence: TGTGCCAGCAGCTTAATAGTCGATGGCTACACCTTC. It encodes CASSLIVDGYTF. This rearrangement joins TRBV7-9 to TRBJ1-2, with D unresolved. This CDR3 region has 12 residues. Germline V lookup: CDR1 SEHNR, CDR2 FQNEAQ (reference sequence). Trimming took off 2 bases at V and 6 bases at J, with 7 bases between the two ends.

This clone turned up a few times. The chain joins TRBV2 to TRBJ1-5; no firm D call. The CDR3 length is 11 residues. Deletions cut 8 bases from V and 6 bases from J, with 8 bases between. In germline, CDR1 is SNHLY, CDR2 FYNNEI. CDR3 DNA sequence: TGTGCCAGCGGTGCGAGTCAGCCCCAGCATTTT. Translating it yields CASGASQPQHF.

This chain uses TRBV9 with TRBJ2-3; 11 nucleotides match TRBD2. The CDR3 runs to 17 residues. Trimming took 3 bases from V and 4 from J; bases not matched to a gene: 10. Germline V gene data show CDR1 as SGDLS and CDR2 as YYNGEE. CDR3 sequence reads: CASSGGLTSGKADTQYF. CDR3 nucleotides: TGTGCCAGCAGCGGTGGCTTGACTAGCGGGAAAGCAGATACGCAGTATTTT.

This rearrangement joins TRBV6-4 to TRBJ1-2; the D gene is possibly TRBD1 (5 bases). This CDR3 is built from 15 residues. Trimming took 6 bases from V and 0 from J, leaving 14 bases between them. The germline V gene encodes CDR1 MRHNA and CDR2 SNTAGT. CDR3 bases: TGTGCCAGCAGCCCCCGGGGGGAGTCTAACTATGGCTACACCTTC. Translating gives CASSPRGESNYGYTF.

The V call is TRBV23-1, the J call TRBJ2-1, with 10 bases identical to TRBD2. TRBV23-1 is an open reading frame, and its role is uncertain. The CDR3 has 21 residues. V shed 4 bases and J 6 bases; nucleotides not matched to a gene: 24. The CDR3 protein is CASSRSEAPRLAGGRGNEQFF. Written as DNA, the CDR3 is TGCGCCAGCAGTCGCTCCGAGGCACCCAGACTAGCGGGTGGTCGGGGCAATGAGCAGTTCTTC.

The chain links TRBV15 to TRBJ2-5; 10 bases match TRBD1. The ends lost 3 bases at V and 5 bases at J; junction bases unmatched: 3. Germline CDR1 and CDR2: LNHNV and YYDKDF (reference sequence). The CDR3 has 14 amino acids. In DNA form, the CDR3 reads TGTGCCACCAGCAGGGCGGGACAGGGGGAGACCCAGTACTTC. Encoded protein: CATSRAGQGETQYF.

The chain couples TRBV4-2 to TRBJ2-3; TRBD2 matches 15 bases. Per the germline V gene, CDR1 is LGHNA and CDR2 is YNFKEQ. The ends lost 3 bases at V and 2 bases at J; junction bases unmatched: 6. The CDR3 extends over 18 amino acids. In nucleotides, the CDR3 is TGTGCCAGCAGCCAGGGACTAGCGGGGGGCTACATCACAGATACGCAGTATTTT. This sequence encodes CASSQGLAGGYITDTQYF.

The gene calls are TRBV7-6 and TRBJ1-2; no reliable D call. The CDR3 extends over 12 amino acids. Per the germline V gene, CDR1 is SGHVS and CDR2 is FNYEAQ. V was cut by 1 base and J by 8 bases, with 8 bases left in between. CDR3 DNA sequence: TGTGCCAGCAGCTTAGGAGGTGAAGGCTACACCTTC. Amino acids: CASSLGGEGYTF.

CDR3 amino acids: CASSTDGGVDSNQPQHF. The CDR3 region has the DNA TGTGCCAGTAGTACCGACGGCGGGGTCGATAGCAATCAGCCCCAGCATTTT. J is TRBJ1-5 and V is TRBV19, with D unresolved. V was pared by 4 bases and J by 0 bases, with 16 bases between. The CDR3 is 17 amino acids. CDR1 LNHDA and CDR2 SQIVND come from the germline V gene (reference sequence).

The chain is built from TRBV2 and TRBJ2-5, with 8 bases that match TRBD2. Germline-derived CDR1 and CDR2 are SNHLY and FYNNEI. This CDR3 is 14 amino acids long. With 1 base clipped from V and 5 bases from J, the junction kept 3 bases outside the gene matches. The CDR3 bases are TGTGCCAGCAGTGAAGAAGCGGGGGACGAGACCCAGTACTTC. This sequence encodes CASSEEAGDETQYF.

The genes are TRBV18 and TRBJ1-1; TRBD1 matches at 7 bases. Germline assignment: CDR1 KGHSH and CDR2 LQKENI. V lost 1 base and J lost 1; bases outside the gene matches: 6. The CDR3 spans 16 residues. The CDR3 nucleotides read TGTGCCAGCTCACCACTTAGTACAGGGGAGAACACTGAAGCTTTCTTT. Translation gives CASSPLSTGENTEAFF.

The chain links TRBV5-4 to TRBJ2-7, with TRBD1 identical over 9 bases. The CDR3 consists of 16 residues. V dropped 4 bases and J dropped 3; count of bases not matched to a gene: 11. Germline loops: CDR1 SGHNT, CDR2 YYREEE (reference sequence). CDR3 region: CASSPTPGQGGYEQYF. CDR3 coding DNA: TGTGCCAGCAGCCCCACCCCGGGACAGGGCGGCTACGAGCAGTACTTC.